The clone carrying this TCR beta chain was picked up many times. Antigen: not known. Amplification targeted TCR beta CDR3 regions from RNA transcripts. The primer set for the first-round RT-PCR of the TCR CDR3 was HTBI. TCRdb independently ran MiXCR on the multiplex PCR reads; one entry per CDR3 protein. The sample records some 360,000 distinct CDR3 sequences, over 15% being singletons. The record originates from a study of T cells in Graves' hyperthyroidism and ophthalmopathy. Out of more than 8 ml of fresh peripheral blood came the PBMCs. Study observations and caveats: Among thyroid clonotypes expanded above 0.001, most also appeared in blood. Model output signaled ophthalmopathy a median approximately 6 months ahead of onset.

CDR1 and CDR2 from the germline V gene are LNHDA and SQIVND (reference sequence). The length of the CDR3 is 16 residues. With V trimmed by 6 bases and J by 0 bases, 7 bases remained unmatched. The receptor's source is a middle-aged woman with Graves' ophthalmopathy. Sequences were obtained from blood. The chain recombines TRBV19 with TRBJ2-2; 7 nucleotides agree with TRBD1. Here the CDR3 DNA reads TGTGCCAGTAGCCTCCAGACAGGGTCGAACACCGGGGAGCTGTTTTTT. Residues: CASSLQTGSNTGELFF.